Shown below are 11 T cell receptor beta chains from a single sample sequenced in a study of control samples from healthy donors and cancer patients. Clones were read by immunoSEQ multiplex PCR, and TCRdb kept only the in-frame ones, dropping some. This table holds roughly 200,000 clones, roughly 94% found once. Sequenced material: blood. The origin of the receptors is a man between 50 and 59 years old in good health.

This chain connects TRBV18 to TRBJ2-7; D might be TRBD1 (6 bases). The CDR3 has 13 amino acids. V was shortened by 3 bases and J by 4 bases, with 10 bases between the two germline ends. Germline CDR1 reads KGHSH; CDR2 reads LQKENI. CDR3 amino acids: CASSPNREYEQYV. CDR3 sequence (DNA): TGTGCCAGCTCACCGAACAGGGAATACGAGCAGTACGTC.

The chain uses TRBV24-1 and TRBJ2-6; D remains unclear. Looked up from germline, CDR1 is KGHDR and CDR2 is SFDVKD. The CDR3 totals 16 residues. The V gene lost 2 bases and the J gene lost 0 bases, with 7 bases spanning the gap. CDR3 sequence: CATSDWRSSGANVLTF. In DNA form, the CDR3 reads TGTGCCACCAGTGATTGGCGAAGCTCTGGGGCCAACGTCCTGACTTTC.

In DNA form, the CDR3 reads TGCGCCAGCAGCCAAGATTTCCCCGTTGGTAGCGGGGGGCCGTCTTTTTACAATGAGCAGTTCTTC. The encoded protein is CASSQDFPVGSGGPSFYNEQFF. V and J are TRBV4-1 and TRBJ2-1; 10 positions agree with TRBD2. There are 22 residues in the CDR3. Trimming removed 0 bases from V and 4 bases from J; junction bases left unmatched: 21. Germline V CDR1 and CDR2: MGHRA, YSYEKL.

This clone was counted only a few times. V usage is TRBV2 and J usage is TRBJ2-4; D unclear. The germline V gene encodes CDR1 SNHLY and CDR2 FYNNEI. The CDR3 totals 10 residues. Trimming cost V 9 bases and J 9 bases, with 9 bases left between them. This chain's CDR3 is CASSSTIQYF. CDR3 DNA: TGTGCCAGTAGCAGTACCATTCAGTACTTC.

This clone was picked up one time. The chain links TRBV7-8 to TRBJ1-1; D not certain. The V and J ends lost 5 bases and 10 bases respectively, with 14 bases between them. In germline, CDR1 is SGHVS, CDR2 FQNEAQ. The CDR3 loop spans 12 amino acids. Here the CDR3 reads CASSLSGGGAFF. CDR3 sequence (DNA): TGTGCCAGCAGCCTCTCAGGTGGCGGAGCTTTCTTT. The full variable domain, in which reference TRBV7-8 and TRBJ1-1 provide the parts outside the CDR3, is GAGVSQSPRYKVAKRGQDVALRCDPISGHVSLFWYQQALGQGPEFLTYFQNEAQLDKSGLPSDRFFAERPEGSVSTLKIQRTQQEDSAVYLCASSLSGGGAFFGQGTRLTVV.

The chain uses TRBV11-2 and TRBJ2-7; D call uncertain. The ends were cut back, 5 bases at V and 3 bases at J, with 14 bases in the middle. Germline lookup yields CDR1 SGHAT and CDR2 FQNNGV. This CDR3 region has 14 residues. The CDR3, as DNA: TGTGCCAGCAGCCTGAATGGCGCTTTCTACGAGCAGTACTTC. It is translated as CASSLNGAFYEQYF.

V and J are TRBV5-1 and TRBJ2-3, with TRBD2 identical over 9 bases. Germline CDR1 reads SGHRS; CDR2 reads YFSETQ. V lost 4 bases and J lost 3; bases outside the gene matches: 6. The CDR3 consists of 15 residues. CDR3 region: CASSPLAGMTDTQYF. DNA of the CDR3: TGCGCCAGCAGCCCCCTAGCGGGGATGACAGATACGCAGTATTTT.

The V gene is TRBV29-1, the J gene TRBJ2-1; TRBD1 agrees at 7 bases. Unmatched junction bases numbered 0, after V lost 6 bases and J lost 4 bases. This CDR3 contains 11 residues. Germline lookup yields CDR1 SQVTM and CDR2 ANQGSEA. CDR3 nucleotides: TGCAGCGTGGGACAGTACAATGAGCAGTTCTTC. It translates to CSVGQYNEQFF.

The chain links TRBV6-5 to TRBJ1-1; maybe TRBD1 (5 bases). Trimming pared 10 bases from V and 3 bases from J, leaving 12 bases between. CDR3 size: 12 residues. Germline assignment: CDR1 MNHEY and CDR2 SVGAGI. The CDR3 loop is CATTGGDTEAFF. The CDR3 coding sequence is TGTGCCACCACCGGGGGGGACACTGAAGCTTTCTTT.

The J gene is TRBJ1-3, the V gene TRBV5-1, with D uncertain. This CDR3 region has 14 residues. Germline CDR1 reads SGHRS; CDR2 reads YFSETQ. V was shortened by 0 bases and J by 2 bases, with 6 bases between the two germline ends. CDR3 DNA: TGCGCCAGCAGCTTGGAGGAACCTGGAAACACCATATATTTT. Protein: CASSLEEPGNTIYF.

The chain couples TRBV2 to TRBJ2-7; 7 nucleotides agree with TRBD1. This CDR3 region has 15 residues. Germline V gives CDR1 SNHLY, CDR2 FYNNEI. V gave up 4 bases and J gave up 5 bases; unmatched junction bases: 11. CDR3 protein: CASSGTGGSYNEQYF. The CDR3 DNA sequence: TGTGCCAGCAGTGGGACAGGAGGATCCTATAACGAGCAGTACTTC.